Below, one T cell receptor beta chain is given with its context. Its antigen is still unknown. This record belongs to a study of vaccination effects on CD4 cells after COVID-19. Investigators separated out CD4+ T cells once 9 to 11 days of culture had passed. Participants each got two BNT162b2 or mRNA-1273 vaccine doses. IL-2 medium took the place of half the medium on both days 3 and 7. The CDR3 covers 16 residues. Trimming left V 7 bases short and J 1 base short, with 19 bases between. Germline V gives CDR1 SNHLY, CDR2 FYNNEI. Assay used: immunoSEQ multiplex PCR; TCRdb lists only in-frame clones, some missing. The repertoire has some 47,000 clones, under 80% of them found once; the top ten carry 6.5% to 7.5%.

This receptor was obtained from a human donor who received a COVID-19 vaccine. The chain uses TRBV2 and TRBJ2-5, with a weak D call TRBD2 (6 bases). The sequenced sample was CD4+ T cells from PBMCs cultured without peptide, obtained after COVID-19 vaccination. The CDR3 is CASKLAFWGVQETQYF. The DNA for the CDR3 is TGTGCCAGCAAGCTCGCGTTTTGGGGGGTCCAAGAGACCCAGTACTTC.